Shown below are 16 T cell receptor beta chains from a single sample sequenced in a study of OX40 agonist ivuxolimab in advanced cancers. Method: immunoSEQ multiplex PCR; TCRdb's copy keeps in-frame clones and lacks some. The repertoire has 55,000 to 60,000 clones, 84% of them found once; the top ten carry about 0.69%. Sample: CD4+ or CD8+ T cells sorted from blood, taken in a trial of the OX40 agonist ivuxolimab. Receptors originate from an adult with an advanced solid tumor such as melanoma, head and neck, liver or kidney cancer.

V and J are TRBV2 and TRBJ2-6; D might be TRBD1 (6 bases). CDR3 length equals 16 residues. With 6 bases removed from V and 0 bases from J, the gap between germline ends came to 12 bases. CDR1 is SNHLY, CDR2 FYNNEI, per germline. The CDR3 reads CASREQGFSGANVLTF. The CDR3 DNA sequence: TGTGCCAGCAGGGAACAGGGTTTCTCTGGGGCCAACGTCCTGACTTTC.

This clone was seen more than once but under ten times. The chain links TRBV27 to TRBJ1-6; D not certain. V was cut by 8 bases and J by 10 bases, with 21 bases left in between. CDR1 and CDR2 from the germline V gene are MNHEY and SMNVEV (reference sequence). The CDR3 covers 15 residues. The CDR3 protein is CASADRPVLRSPLHF. The CDR3 DNA reads TGTGCCAGCGCCGATAGGCCGGTCCTCAGGTCACCCCTCCACTTT.

This clone was detected only once. The DNA for the CDR3 is TGTGCCAGCGTAGACAGGGGGGTGGTCACAGATACGCAGTATTTT. It yields the protein CASVDRGVVTDTQYF. The V call is TRBV6-1, the J call TRBJ2-3; TRBD1 agrees at 9 bases. The germline CDR1 and CDR2 sequences are MNHNS and SASEGT. The CDR3 extends over 15 amino acids. V gave up 8 bases and J gave up 2 bases; unmatched junction bases: 8.

CDR3 DNA sequence: TGTGCCAGTAGTAGGGCCGCTAGCGGGACCTCCTACGAGCAGTACTTC. Its protein is CASSRAASGTSYEQYF. This chain uses TRBV19 with TRBJ2-7; TRBD2 aligns across 9 bases. This CDR3 contains 16 residues. Germline V CDR1 and CDR2: LNHDA, SQIVND (reference sequence). V dropped 4 bases and J dropped 0; count of bases not matched to a gene: 7.

The J gene is TRBJ2-4, the V gene TRBV19; D ambiguous. Per germline, CDR1 LNHDA and CDR2 SQIVND (reference sequence). This CDR3 has 14 residues. The V gene lost 7 bases and the J gene lost 0 bases, with 10 bases spanning the gap. CDR3 DNA sequence: TGTGCCAGTAATTCCGTACTAGCCAAAAACATTCAGTACTTC. This codes for CASNSVLAKNIQYF.

The rearrangement uses TRBV6-5 and TRBJ1-5, with D perhaps TRBD1 (5 bases). V lost 5 bases and J lost 6, with 11 bases in between. Looked up from germline, CDR1 is MNHEY and CDR2 is SVGAGI. The CDR3 is 13 amino acids. The CDR3 reads CASSTRAGQPQHF. The CDR3 DNA is TGTGCCAGCAGTACCAGGGCGGGTCAGCCCCAGCATTTT.

This clone was counted between two and nine times. V gene TRBV19 combines with J gene TRBJ1-5; no clear D. The CDR3 covers 12 residues. Germline CDR1 and CDR2: LNHDA and SQIVND (reference sequence). V lost 4 bases to trimming and J lost 6 bases, with 7 bases between them. DNA for the CDR3: TGTGCCAGTAGTAGGCGGGGTCAGCCCCAGCATTTT. It is translated as CASSRRGQPQHF.

The CDR3, as DNA: TGCGCCAGCAGCCCCGGGATCCTACCCTCCTACGAGCAGTACTTC. Amino acid sequence: CASSPGILPSYEQYF. The rearrangement joins TRBV5-1 to TRBJ2-7, with D perhaps matching TRBD2 (5 bases). V gave up 4 bases and J gave up 0 bases, with 14 bases separating them. CDR3 length: 15 amino acids. From germline, CDR1 is SGHRS and CDR2 YFSETQ.

The V gene is TRBV11-1, the J gene TRBJ2-5; D might be TRBD2 (6 bases). The length of the CDR3 is 13 residues. Germline CDR1 and CDR2: SGHAT and FQDESV (reference sequence). Trimming took off 3 bases at V and 5 bases at J, with 10 bases between the two ends. The CDR3 coding sequence is TGTGCCAGCAGCTTTAGCGGAATTGAGACCCAGTACTTC. Protein product: CASSFSGIETQYF.

The genes are TRBV19 and TRBJ1-4; D uncertain. Trimming took off 5 bases at V and 5 bases at J, with 21 bases between the two ends. Germline V gene sequence: CDR1 LNHDA, CDR2 SQIVND (reference sequence). The CDR3 runs 17 residues. Here the CDR3 reads CASSSPEWQRGNEKLFF. Written as DNA, the CDR3 is TGTGCCAGTAGTTCGCCGGAGTGGCAGCGAGGAAATGAAAAACTGTTTTTT.

The rearrangement uses TRBV6-6 and TRBJ1-1; 11 nucleotides line up with TRBD1. CDR3 size: 15 residues. V was clipped by 4 bases and J by 5 bases; unmatched bases: 6. In germline, CDR1 is MNHNY, CDR2 SVGAGI (reference sequence). The CDR3 DNA sequence: TGTGCCAGCAGTTCGGGACAGGGGGGAGAAACTGAAGCTTTCTTT. Translating gives CASSSGQGGETEAFF.

V and J are TRBV5-1 and TRBJ1-6; 7 bases match TRBD1. Trimming at V came to 4 bases and at J to 8 bases, leaving 9 bases not matched to a gene. Per the germline V gene, CDR1 is SGHRS and CDR2 is YFSETQ. The length of the CDR3 is 15 residues. CDR3 loop: CASSRTGTAYSPLHF. The CDR3 DNA is TGCGCCAGCAGCAGGACCGGGACAGCTTATTCACCCCTCCACTTT.

As DNA, the CDR3 is TGTGCCAGCAGCCCGAGCCCCCAACCAAGCGGGGTTCTGTTTTTT. Encoded protein: CASSPSPQPSGVLFF. The chain links TRBV7-7 to TRBJ1-4; D call uncertain. From germline, CDR1 is SSHAT and CDR2 FNYEAQ (reference sequence). The length of the CDR3 is 15 residues. Trimming cost V 5 bases and J 14 bases, with 24 bases left between them.

V and J are TRBV4-1 and TRBJ2-7; D gene uncertain. The length of the CDR3 is 17 residues. The V gene lost 4 bases and the J gene lost 2 bases, with 21 bases spanning the gap. Germline V gene sequence: CDR1 MGHRA, CDR2 YSYEKL. The CDR3 DNA reads as TGCGCCAGCAGCCCCGGTCCCCGGGCAGGTAAAACCTACGAGCAGTACTTC. This encodes CASSPGPRAGKTYEQYF.

V gene TRBV27 combines with J gene TRBJ1-3; possible D gene TRBD1, 5 bases. Germline V gene sequence: CDR1 MNHEY, CDR2 SMNVEV (reference sequence). This CDR3 has 18 amino acids. V dropped 10 bases and J dropped 2 bases, with 27 bases sitting between them. CDR3 sequence (DNA): TGTGCCACCCCAAACGGCACCCGCCGCGGGGACGCTGGAAACACCATATATTTT. Amino acids: CATPNGTRRGDAGNTIYF.

The CDR3 bases are TGTGCCAGCAGCACCACCGGGACAGGGGGCAACTATGGCTACACCTTC. It is translated as CASSTTGTGGNYGYTF. The V call is TRBV5-8, the J call TRBJ1-2; TRBD1 matches 12 bases. Germline V CDR1 and CDR2: SGHTS, YDEGEE. CDR3 length: 16 residues. V shed 4 bases, J shed 2 bases, and the junction held 6 bases outside the gene matches. Full variable domain (rest looked up from reference TRBV5-8 and TRBJ1-2): EAGVTQSPTHLIKTRGQQATLRCSPISGHTSVYWYQQALGLGLQFLLWYDEGEERNRGNFPPRFSGRQFPNYSSELNVNALELEDSALYLCASSTTGTGGNYGYTFGSGTRLTVV.